This is a list of T cell receptor beta chains from one sample in a study of shared clonotypes between healthy human individuals. This table comes from immunoSEQ multiplex PCR, and its TCRdb copy is limited to in-frame clones, with some not included. This repertoire shows approximately 500,000 clones, around 96% found once; its top ten account for about 0.064%. The sequencing sample was made of naive CD4+ T cells sorted from blood. Receptor source: a woman in her twenties or thirties in good health. Each CDR3 is given with its conserved first and last residue.

j_gene,v_gene,CDR3aa
TRBJ1-1,TRBV7-9,CASSRQGSPTEAFF
TRBJ1-6,TRBV10-3,CAIRDRSGSYNSPLHF
TRBJ2-7,TRBV15,CATSRSTSGSYEQYF
TRBJ2-7,TRBV2,CASSGDRGIEQYF
TRBJ2-3,TRBV19,CASSQNTDTQYF
TRBJ2-6,TRBV2,CASSGLQAGANVLTF
TRBJ2-5,TRBV5-1,CASGFGLGREVKETQYF
TRBJ1-5,TRBV2,CASNRDSNQPQHF
TRBJ2-3,TRBV18,CASSPGPRTDTQYF
TRBJ1-1,TRBV19,CASSGRDRGFDTEAFF
TRBJ1-2,TRBV11-2,CASGQGVGPWNYGYTF
TRBJ2-1,TRBV7-9,CASSLGGDGHNEQFF
TRBJ2-4,TRBV28,CASTRVGAKNIQYF
TRBJ1-1,TRBV10-3,CATARGLDTEAFF
TRBJ2-7,TRBV15,CATSRTSGAYEQYF
TRBJ2-1,TRBV19,CASSRGGGRIDEQFF
TRBJ2-7,TRBV7-9,CASSSAYEQYF
TRBJ2-5,TRBV5-1,CASSTTSGIGETQYF
TRBJ1-1,TRBV6-5,CASSYSVGTGTEAFF
TRBJ1-5,TRBV19,CASSITGSIGNQPQHF
TRBJ2-6,TRBV2,CASKGQGANVLTF
TRBJ2-6,TRBV7-2,CASSPGGSGANVLTF
TRBJ2-1,TRBV5-4,CASSLAPTGRNYNEQFF
TRBJ1-5,TRBV6-6,CATRSGLSDNQPQHF
TRBJ1-6,TRBV28,CASSLSPGDDSPLHF
TRBJ1-3,TRBV7-9,CASKGPRQPRNTIYF
TRBJ2-3,TRBV4-1,CASSQGILAGVTDTQYF
TRBJ2-7,TRBV11-1,CASSLFGASGIYEQYF
TRBJ2-1,TRBV7-9,CASRASGPSSYNEQFF
TRBJ2-3,TRBV5-1,CASSLGGSGRRTDTQYF
TRBJ2-7,TRBV5-1,CASSYSGGTGEQYF
TRBJ2-7,TRBV5-1,CASSFRDREDEQYF
TRBJ2-7,TRBV6-1,CASTGGGAYEQYF
TRBJ2-3,TRBV11-2,CASSSRTADTQYF
TRBJ1-2,TRBV27,CASSLRSPKGVYGYTF
TRBJ1-4,TRBV27,CASSTQVREKLFF
TRBJ2-1,TRBV5-1,CASSSGTSVGNEQFF
TRBJ1-1,TRBV29-1,CSDLKPGTEAFF
TRBJ2-3,TRBV6-5,CASSYGDSTDTQYF